Listed here is a single T cell receptor beta chain. The sample comes from a study of T cell changes during pregnancy in multiple sclerosis. Germline V gene data show CDR1 as SGHRS and CDR2 as YFSETQ. J lost 2 bases, V lost 0 bases, and 7 bases had no gene match. This CDR3 is built from 18 residues. Using immunoSEQ multiplex PCR, the repertoire was profiled, and TCRdb retains in-frame clones only, with some absent. The repertoire holds about 92,000 clones, with more than 85% as singletons. V is TRBV5-1 and J is TRBJ2-2; 10 bases are shared with TRBD2. This specimen was peripheral blood, taken in the first trimester of pregnancy. This sequence originates from a female donor with multiple sclerosis, enrolled in a pregnancy study. CDR3 protein: CASSLGVTSGANTGELFF. The CDR3 nucleotides are TGCGCCAGCAGCTTGGGGGTTACTAGCGGGGCCAACACCGGGGAGCTGTTTTTT.